This T cell receptor beta chain comes out of a study of blood T cells in healthy people across ages. This clonotype was picked up a small number of times. The CDR3 contains 14 residues. CDR1 and CDR2 (germline): MNHEY, SMNVEV (reference sequence). Trimming cost V 8 bases and J 2 bases, with 16 bases left between them. A J-beta primer mix and a sample-barcoded 5' primer were used in a second PCR of about 6 to 12 cycles. CDR3-containing paired-end reads numbering at least 2.5 million came from each sample. Using its own MiXCR run on the 5' RACE reads, TCRdb lists one record per CDR3 protein. The table lists about 1.8 million distinct CDR3 sequences, around half of them singletons.

This chain connects TRBV27 to TRBJ2-7; D gene ambiguous. The source material was blood. The TCR originated in a woman in her 40s in good health. The CDR3 protein is CASQRAGSAYEQYF. For the CDR3, the DNA is TGTGCCAGCCAAAGGGCAGGTTCTGCCTACGAGCAGTACTTC.